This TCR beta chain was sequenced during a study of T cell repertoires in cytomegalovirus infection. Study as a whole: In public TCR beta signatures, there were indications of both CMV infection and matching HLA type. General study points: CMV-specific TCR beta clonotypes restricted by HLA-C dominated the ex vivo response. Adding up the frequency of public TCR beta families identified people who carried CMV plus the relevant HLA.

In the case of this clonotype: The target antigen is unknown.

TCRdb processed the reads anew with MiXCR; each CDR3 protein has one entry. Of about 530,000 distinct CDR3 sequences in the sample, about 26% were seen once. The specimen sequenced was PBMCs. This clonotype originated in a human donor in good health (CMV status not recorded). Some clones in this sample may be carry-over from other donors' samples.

The CDR3 reads CASSSGQKISGRRTGELFF. DNA for the CDR3: TGTGCCAGCAGCTCTGGACAGAAAATTAGCGGGAGACGGACCGGGGAGCTGTTTTTT. The chain has TRBV11-3 and TRBJ2-2, with 9 nucleotides matching TRBD2. V shed 4 bases and J 5 bases; nucleotides not matched to a gene: 17. Germline values: CDR1 SGHNT, CDR2 YENEEA. This CDR3 contains 19 residues.